This T cell receptor (beta chain) was sequenced during a study of vaccination effects on CD4 cells after COVID-19. Points from the study as a whole: The study found that only 1 of 255 vaccine-induced clones from healthy vaccinees cross-reacted with common cold coronaviruses.

The CDR3 contains 20 residues. In germline, CDR1 is LNHDA, CDR2 SQIVND (reference sequence). Trimming took 3 bases from V and 6 from J, leaving 27 bases between them. Worth noting for this clone: Its specificity is not known.

Peptide-pool stimulation followed by sequencing identified expanded antigen-specific CD4+ clonotypes in the ViraFEST assay. When about ten days of culture had elapsed, CD4+ T cells were isolated. Each participant was given two doses of one vaccine (BNT162b2 or mRNA-1273). On day 3 and again on day 7, half the medium was replaced with IL-2 medium. Only in-frame clones appear in the TCRdb table, and some are missing; sequencing was by immunoSEQ multiplex PCR. The repertoire holds approximately 26,000 clones, with roughly 79% as singletons. V is TRBV19 and J is TRBJ1-6; tentatively, D is TRBD1 (5 bases). This TCR was sampled from a human donor who received a COVID-19 vaccine. Some clones in this sample may be carry-over from other donors' samples. The sample in question was CD4+ T cells from PBMCs cultured with SARS-CoV-2 spike peptides, obtained after COVID-19 vaccination. CDR3 sequence: CASSIAGGNHRLGANSPLHF. The CDR3 DNA reads TGTGCCAGTAGTATCGCCGGGGGGAACCATCGGCTCGGCGCTAATTCACCCCTCCACTTT.